A selection of T cell receptor beta chains follows, all from one sample in a study of cytomegalovirus exposure and HLA in healthy donors. TCRdb's copy holds only in-frame clones and misses some; the assay was immunoSEQ multiplex PCR. Among approximately 200,000 clones listed, about three quarters were seen once. The material sequenced was PBMCs. The receptors here all came from a man aged 35 to 55 in good health and CMV-seronegative. The CDR3 runs from the conserved cysteine through the conserved F or W. A D gene is named only where the DNA matches it firmly. Clone size is stated in some rows and not others, as once, few, many or a class when expanded.

TRBV28	TRBJ2-1	.	TRBD1	CASSPDRVFGYNEQFF	TGTGCCAGCAGCCCGGACAGGGTCTTTGGGTACAATGAGCAGTTCTTC
TRBV29-1	TRBJ1-2	.	TRBD1	CSVTGNRGSYGYTF	TGCAGCGTTACCGGAAACAGGGGGTCCTATGGCTACACCTTC
TRBV7-3	TRBJ1-1	.	.	CASGVGQNTEAFF	TGTGCCAGTGGAGTAGGACAGAACACTGAAGCTTTCTTT
TRBV5-1	TRBJ2-3	few	.	CASSPEEGTDTQYF	TGCGCCAGCAGCCCCGAAGAGGGCACAGATACGCAGTATTTT
TRBV10-1	TRBJ2-5	once	TRBD2	CAILTSGTQETQYF	TGCGCCATTCTGACTAGCGGGACCCAAGAGACCCAGTACTTC
TRBV7-6	TRBJ1-1	.	.	CASSLVGQNTEAFF	TGTGCCAGCAGCTTAGTGGGCCAGAACACTGAAGCTTTCTTT
TRBV11-2	TRBJ2-1	.	TRBD2	CASSLDPAGGRNEQFF	TGTGCCAGCAGCTTAGATCCCGCGGGGGGGCGCAATGAGCAGTTCTTC
TRBV11-3	TRBJ2-7	.	.	CASSLNSRVQEQYF	TGTGCCAGCAGCTTAAATTCCAGGGTCCAAGAGCAGTACTTC
TRBV5-4	TRBJ1-4	few	TRBD1	CASSSTGGREKLFF	TGTGCCAGCAGCTCGACAGGGGGCAGAGAAAAACTGTTTTTT
TRBV27	TRBJ1-2	once	TRBD1	CASSSWDRAKGYTF	TGTGCCAGCAGTTCCTGGGACAGGGCTAAAGGCTACACCTTC
TRBV28	TRBJ2-6	.	TRBD1	CASSQTGYVSGANVLTF	TGTGCCAGCAGTCAGACAGGGTACGTCTCTGGGGCCAACGTCCTGACTTTC
TRBV29-1	TRBJ2-3	.	.	CSLVGETDTQYF	TGCAGCCTCGTTGGTGAGACAGATACGCAGTATTTT
TRBV10-2	TRBJ1-2	.	TRBD1	CASSESRQGLGYTF	TGCGCCAGCAGTGAGTCCAGACAGGGGCTCGGCTACACCTTC
TRBV11-2	TRBJ2-5	.	TRBD2	CASSSSFSGRGGETQYF	TGTGCCAGCAGCTCCTCTTTTAGCGGGAGAGGGGGGGAGACCCAGTACTTC
TRBV6-6	TRBJ1-2	.	.	CASSYRGTHGYTF	TGTGCCAGCAGTTACCGGGGGACCCATGGCTACACCTTC
TRBV6-1	TRBJ2-4	.	TRBD2	CASSAAGGGNIQYF	TGTGCCAGCAGTGCCGCGGGGGGGGGAAACATTCAGTACTTC
TRBV6-1	TRBJ1-5	.	.	CASSERIGGGQPQHF	TGTGCCAGCAGTGAAAGAATCGGGGGGGGGCAGCCCCAGCATTTT
TRBV27	TRBJ2-1	.	.	CASSRLLANEQFF	TGTGCCAGCTCCCGCCTCTTAGCCAATGAGCAGTTCTTC
TRBV7-8	TRBJ2-3	.	.	CASSLRAGPPEDTQYF	TGTGCCAGCAGCTTGCGGGCGGGACCTCCCGAAGATACGCAGTATTTT
TRBV5-1	TRBJ2-5	.	.	CASSLKGLGETQYF	TGCGCCAGCAGCTTGAAGGGGCTGGGGGAGACCCAGTACTTC
TRBV2	TRBJ2-3	.	TRBD2	CASSLLAGATDTQYF	TGTGCCAGCAGTTTACTAGCGGGTGCCACAGATACGCAGTATTTT
TRBV5-1	TRBJ2-1	.	.	CASSLDGGAYNEQFF	TGCGCCAGCAGCTTGGACGGGGGTGCCTACAATGAGCAGTTCTTC
TRBV7-2	TRBJ2-7	.	.	CASSSAGSYEQYF	TGTGCCAGCAGCTCGGCGGGCTCCTACGAGCAGTACTTC
TRBV7-9	TRBJ1-6	.	.	CASSLSSRNSPLHF	TGTGCCAGCAGCTTATCTTCCCGGAATTCACCCCTCCACTTT
TRBV9	TRBJ2-5	.	.	CASSVEGATQYF	TGTGCCAGCAGCGTAGAGGGAGCGACCCAGTACTTC
TRBV13	TRBJ1-2	.	.	CASSRGGYGYTF	TGTGCCAGCAGCCGAGGGGGATATGGCTACACCTTC
TRBV7-9	TRBJ2-7	.	TRBD1	CASSLARGQGTYEQYF	TGTGCCAGCAGCTTAGCTAGGGGACAGGGGACCTACGAGCAGTACTTC
TRBV27	TRBJ1-4	.	TRBD1	CASSPAGTVTTNEKLFF	TGTGCCAGCAGTCCTGCGGGGACAGTCACAACTAATGAAAAACTGTTTTTT
TRBV9	TRBJ2-7	.	TRBD2	CASSPQASGYEQYF	TGTGCCAGCAGCCCCCAAGCTAGCGGCTACGAGCAGTACTTC
TRBV7-2	TRBJ2-5	.	.	CASSLGAGLGQETQYF	TGTGCCAGCAGCTTAGGTGCAGGGCTTGGGCAAGAGACCCAGTACTTC
TRBV7-8	TRBJ2-5	.	TRBD2	CASSTRLAGMEETQYF	TGTGCCAGCAGCACCAGACTAGCGGGAATGGAAGAGACCCAGTACTTC
TRBV5-6	TRBJ1-1	.	.	CASSRINTEAFF	TGTGCCAGCAGCCGTATAAACACTGAAGCTTTCTTT
TRBV28	TRBJ2-1	.	TRBD1	CASSVPGQGAYEQFF	TGTGCCAGCAGTGTGCCGGGACAGGGGGCTTATGAGCAGTTCTTC
TRBV6-6	TRBJ1-3	.	.	CASSNQGFRNTIYF	TGTGCCAGCAGTAACCAGGGGTTCCGAAACACCATATATTTT
TRBV9	TRBJ2-1	.	TRBD1	CASSVGQGWHNEQFF	TGTGCCAGCAGCGTGGGACAGGGATGGCACAATGAGCAGTTCTTC
TRBV4-3	TRBJ2-5	.	.	CASSQERATGSVSQETQYF	TGCGCCAGCAGCCAAGAGAGGGCAACAGGGTCCGTGAGTCAAGAGACCCAGTACTTC
TRBV9	TRBJ1-5	.	.	CASSRGGSNQPQHF	TGTGCCAGCAGCCGGGGGGGGAGCAATCAGCCCCAGCATTTT
TRBV30	TRBJ1-1	once	TRBD1	CAWSFPRTGRTEAFF	TGTGCCTGGAGCTTTCCCCGGACAGGGAGGACTGAAGCTTTCTTT
TRBV15	TRBJ2-2	once	TRBD2	CATSWGGTTPLDGELFF	TGTGCCACCAGCTGGGGAGGGACTACACCCTTAGACGGGGAGCTGTTTTTT
TRBV4-3	TRBJ2-5	.	.	CASSQETGKQETQYF	TGCGCCAGCAGCCAAGAAACCGGGAAGCAAGAGACCCAGTACTTC
TRBV21-1	TRBJ1-3	.	.	CASSRDTPYRAGNTIYF	TGTGCCAGCAGCAGGGACACACCTTATAGGGCTGGAAACACCATATATTTT
TRBV28	TRBJ1-1	.	.	CASRWVLETEAFF	TGTGCCAGCAGATGGGTGTTGGAGACTGAAGCTTTCTTT
TRBV9	TRBJ2-1	.	TRBD2	CASSPWTRRDNEQFF	TGTGCCAGCAGCCCTTGGACTAGGAGGGACAATGAGCAGTTCTTC
TRBV13	TRBJ1-4	.	TRBD1	CASSPLGQGNEKLFF	TGTGCCAGCAGCCCCCTTGGACAGGGAAACGAAAAACTGTTTTTT
TRBV20-1	TRBJ2-5	.	TRBD2	CSANRREAQYF	TGCAGTGCTAACAGGCGGGAGGCCCAGTACTTC
TRBV2	TRBJ2-5	few	.	CASGTVQETQYF	TGTGCCAGCGGGACTGTACAAGAGACCCAGTACTTC
TRBV27	TRBJ1-5	.	.	CASRAGGQSNQPQHF	TGTGCCAGCAGGGCCGGGGGGCAAAGCAATCAGCCCCAGCATTTT
TRBV4-2	TRBJ1-5	.	.	CASSQDFRTVYQPQHF	TGTGCCAGCAGCCAAGATTTCAGGACAGTCTATCAGCCCCAGCATTTT
TRBV7-9	TRBJ2-7	.	TRBD2	CASSLGRHQREAPYEQYF	TGTGCCAGCAGCTTAGGCCGTCACCAGCGGGAGGCCCCGTACGAGCAGTACTTC